These T cell receptor beta chains were read from a single sample in a study of identical twins. Via MiXCR, TCRdb re-called the 5' RACE reads, giving one row per CDR3 protein. This repertoire shows around 230,000 distinct CDR3 sequences, over 5% found once; its top ten account for roughly 15%. The sample was also linked to a second study, of T cells expressing NK-cell markers.

The material sequenced was CD8+ T cells sorted from blood. The receptors were gathered from a woman aged 18-30 years in good health. The CDR3 runs from the conserved cysteine through the conserved F or W. Fields, in order: J gene, clone size, V gene, D gene, CDR3 DNA, CDR3 protein. D genes are given only for firm matches. Clone sizes are given selectively: once, few, many, or a class where the clone is expanded.

j_call: TRBJ2-1; clone_size: few; v_call: TRBV13; d_call: TRBD1; cdr3_nt: TGTGCCAGCAGCACCCAAGACAGGGGGGGAGGTGAGCAGTTCTTC; cdr3_aa: CASSTQDRGGGEQFF
j_call: TRBJ2-1; clone_size: many; v_call: TRBV3-1; d_call: NA; cdr3_nt: TGTGCCAGCAGCTATACGATGCAGAGGGGTGGGAATGAGCAGTTCTTC; cdr3_aa: CASSYTMQRGGNEQFF
j_call: TRBJ2-1; clone_size: NA; v_call: TRBV7-8; d_call: TRBD2; cdr3_nt: TGTGCCAGCAGCCCCAGGACTAGCGGGGACAATGAGCAGTTCTTC; cdr3_aa: CASSPRTSGDNEQFF
j_call: TRBJ2-3; clone_size: NA; v_call: TRBV12-3/TRBV12-4; d_call: NA; cdr3_nt: TGTGCCAGCAGTTTTGTAGGGCAGAGCACAGATACGCAGTATTTT; cdr3_aa: CASSFVGQSTDTQYF
j_call: TRBJ2-1; clone_size: NA; v_call: TRBV19; d_call: TRBD2; cdr3_nt: TGTGCCAGTAGACAGCGGGAGGGCCGTTGTTTTTCCTACAATGAGCAGTTCTTC; cdr3_aa: CASRQREGRCFSYNEQFF
j_call: TRBJ2-2; clone_size: many; v_call: TRBV6-5; d_call: NA; cdr3_nt: TGTGCCAGCAGTTACTCCCAGGAAACCGGGGAGCTGTTTTTT; cdr3_aa: CASSYSQETGELFF
j_call: TRBJ2-1; clone_size: many; v_call: TRBV9; d_call: TRBD2; cdr3_nt: TGTGCCAGCAGCCCGGGCGCTAGCGGGGACAATGAGCAGTTCTTC; cdr3_aa: CASSPGASGDNEQFF
j_call: TRBJ2-7; clone_size: many; v_call: TRBV6-5; d_call: NA; cdr3_nt: TGTGCCAGCAGTTACGGCCGAGGGCCCTACGAGCAGTACTTC; cdr3_aa: CASSYGRGPYEQYF
j_call: TRBJ2-3; clone_size: few; v_call: TRBV6-1; d_call: TRBD2; cdr3_nt: TGTGCCAGCTCTAGGGTTGGGCTAGCGGGCACAGATACGCAGTATTTT; cdr3_aa: CASSRVGLAGTDTQYF
j_call: TRBJ2-2; clone_size: many; v_call: TRBV27; d_call: TRBD2; cdr3_nt: TGTGCCAGCAGATTGAGCGGGAGAGTTAACACCGGGGAGCTGTTTTTT; cdr3_aa: CASRLSGRVNTGELFF
j_call: TRBJ2-1; clone_size: few; v_call: TRBV19; d_call: NA; cdr3_nt: TGTGCCGGGGGGCGTCACAATGAGCAGTTCTTC; cdr3_aa: CAGGRHNEQFF
j_call: TRBJ1-2; clone_size: few; v_call: TRBV20-1; d_call: NA; cdr3_nt: TGCAGTGCTAGGGAGCTGGGAGCCTACTATGGCTACACCTTC; cdr3_aa: CSARELGAYYGYTF
j_call: TRBJ2-7; clone_size: NA; v_call: TRBV7-6; d_call: TRBD2; cdr3_nt: TGTGCCAGCAGCAGGGGACTAGCGGGAGTTTACGAGCAGTACTTC; cdr3_aa: CASSRGLAGVYEQYF
j_call: TRBJ2-7; clone_size: many; v_call: TRBV3-1; d_call: NA; cdr3_nt: TGTGCCAGCAGCCAAGAACTACAGCCCTCCTACGAGCAGTACTTC; cdr3_aa: CASSQELQPSYEQYF
j_call: TRBJ1-2; clone_size: few; v_call: TRBV18; d_call: NA; cdr3_nt: TGTGCCAGCTCACCAGGGGCAGAACTCTATGGCTACACCTTC; cdr3_aa: CASSPGAELYGYTF
j_call: TRBJ2-3; clone_size: NA; v_call: TRBV6-4; d_call: TRBD2; cdr3_nt: TGTGCCAGCAGTGAGAGAACTAGCGGTGGGCATACGCAGTATTTT; cdr3_aa: CASSERTSGGHTQYF
j_call: TRBJ1-1; clone_size: few; v_call: TRBV29-1; d_call: NA; cdr3_nt: TGCAGCGTTGATGTTGCGGGGGAAGCTTTCTTT; cdr3_aa: CSVDVAGEAFF
j_call: TRBJ2-7; clone_size: many; v_call: TRBV7-2; d_call: NA; cdr3_nt: TGTGCCAGCAGCTTAGGACAGATCGGCGAGCAGTACTTC; cdr3_aa: CASSLGQIGEQYF
j_call: TRBJ2-1; clone_size: NA; v_call: TRBV12-5; d_call: TRBD1; cdr3_nt: TGTGCTAGTGGTCCCGGACAGGGGGCCCACAATGAGCAGTTCTTC; cdr3_aa: CASGPGQGAHNEQFF
j_call: TRBJ2-1; clone_size: few; v_call: TRBV4-1; d_call: TRBD2; cdr3_nt: TGCGCCAGCAGCCCCCATGGGAGCGGGACTTACTCCTACAATGAGCAGTTCTTC; cdr3_aa: CASSPHGSGTYSYNEQFF
j_call: TRBJ1-1; clone_size: NA; v_call: TRBV4-1; d_call: NA; cdr3_nt: TGCGCCAGCAGCCAAGGAGGGGCAGGGAGGACCACTGAAGCTTTCTTT; cdr3_aa: CASSQGGAGRTTEAFF
j_call: TRBJ2-1; clone_size: NA; v_call: TRBV30; d_call: NA; cdr3_nt: TGTGCCTGGGGAGTGACATCGAATGAGCAGTTCTTC; cdr3_aa: CAWGVTSNEQFF
j_call: TRBJ2-2; clone_size: NA; v_call: TRBV4-1; d_call: NA; cdr3_nt: TGCGCCAGCAGCCAATCCTATGCGAACACCGGGGAGCTGTTTTTT; cdr3_aa: CASSQSYANTGELFF
j_call: TRBJ2-1; clone_size: few; v_call: TRBV4-3; d_call: TRBD2; cdr3_nt: TGCGCCAGCAGCCAAGGCCTAGCGGGAGTAAGTGAGCAGTTCTTC; cdr3_aa: CASSQGLAGVSEQFF